This T cell receptor beta chain was recorded in a study of spatial heterogeneity in lung cancer. Study context: Sequencing consistently turned up more beta-chain sequences than alpha-chain sequences.

Findings and limits, study-wide: Whereas they appeared in blood less at follow-up, ubiquitous expanded tumor TCRs appeared there more at resection.

The CDR3 length is 16 residues. V gave up 5 bases and J gave up 0 bases, with 17 bases separating them. Germline V lookup: CDR1 SEHNR, CDR2 FQNEAQ (reference sequence). TCR cDNA molecules were tagged individually, and each one carried a unique molecular identifier. TCRdb processed the 5' RACE reads anew with MiXCR; each CDR3 protein has one entry. The sample has some 50,000 distinct CDR3 sequences, 7.5% to 8% seen once. This clonotype qualifies as medium-sized. Its antigen is unknown. Time point given: sample taken at primary tumor resection. Whole RNA from tumor, nontumor lung or frozen PBMC was sequenced unsorted. The donors comprised 60 to 80 untreated early-stage non-small cell lung cancer patients.

The clonotype comes from a female donor with early-stage non-small cell lung cancer. The genes are TRBV7-9 and TRBJ2-7; no clear D. This specimen consisted of PBMCs, obtained at surgery. The CDR3 spells CASSPSSRINSYEQYF. The CDR3 DNA follows: TGTGCCAGCAGCCCCTCTTCCAGGATTAACTCCTACGAGCAGTACTTC.